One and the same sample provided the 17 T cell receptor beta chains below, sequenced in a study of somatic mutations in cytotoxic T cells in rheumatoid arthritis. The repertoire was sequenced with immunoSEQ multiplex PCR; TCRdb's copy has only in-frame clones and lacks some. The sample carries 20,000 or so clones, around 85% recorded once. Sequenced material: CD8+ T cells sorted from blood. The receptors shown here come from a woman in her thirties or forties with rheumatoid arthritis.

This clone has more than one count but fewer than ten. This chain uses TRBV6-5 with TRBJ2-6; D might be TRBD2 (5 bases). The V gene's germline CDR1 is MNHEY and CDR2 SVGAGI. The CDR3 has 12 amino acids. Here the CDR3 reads CAVGVGANVLTF. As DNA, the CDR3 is TGTGCAGTCGGGGTCGGGGCCAACGTCCTGACTTTC.

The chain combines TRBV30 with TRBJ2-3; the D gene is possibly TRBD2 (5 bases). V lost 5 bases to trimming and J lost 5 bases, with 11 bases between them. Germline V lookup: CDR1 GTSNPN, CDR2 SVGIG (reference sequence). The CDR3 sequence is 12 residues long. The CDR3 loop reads CAWETGEDTQYF. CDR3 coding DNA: TGTGCCTGGGAGACCGGGGAAGATACGCAGTATTTT.

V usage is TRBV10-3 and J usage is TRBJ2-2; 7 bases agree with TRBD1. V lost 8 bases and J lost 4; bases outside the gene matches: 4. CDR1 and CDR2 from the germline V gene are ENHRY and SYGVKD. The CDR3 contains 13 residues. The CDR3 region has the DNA TGTGCCATCTCACAGGGGAGCACCGGGGAGCTGTTTTTT. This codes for CAISQGSTGELFF.

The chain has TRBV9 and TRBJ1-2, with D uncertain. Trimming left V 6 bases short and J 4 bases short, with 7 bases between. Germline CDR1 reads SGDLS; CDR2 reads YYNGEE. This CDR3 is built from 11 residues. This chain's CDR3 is CASTGGYGYTF. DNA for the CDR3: TGTGCCAGCACCGGCGGCTATGGCTACACCTTC.

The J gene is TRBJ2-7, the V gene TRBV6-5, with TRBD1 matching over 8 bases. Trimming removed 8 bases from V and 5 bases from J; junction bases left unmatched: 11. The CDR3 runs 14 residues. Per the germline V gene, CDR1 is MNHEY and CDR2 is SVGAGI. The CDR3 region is CASRRGRVLDEQYF. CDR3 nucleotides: TGTGCCAGCCGCAGGGGGCGCGTCTTGGACGAGCAGTACTTC.

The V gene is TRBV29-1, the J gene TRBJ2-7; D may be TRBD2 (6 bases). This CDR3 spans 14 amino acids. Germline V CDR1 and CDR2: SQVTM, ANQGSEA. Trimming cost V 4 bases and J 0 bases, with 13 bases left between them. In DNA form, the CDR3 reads TGCAGCGTTGTAAGTTGGACTACCTCCTACGAGCAGTACTTC. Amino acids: CSVVSWTTSYEQYF.

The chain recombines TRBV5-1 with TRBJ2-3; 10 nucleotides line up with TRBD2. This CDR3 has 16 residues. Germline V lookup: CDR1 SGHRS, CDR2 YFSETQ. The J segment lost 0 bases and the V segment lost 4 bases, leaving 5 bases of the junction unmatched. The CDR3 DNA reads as TGCGCCAGCAGCCAAGGACTAGCGGAAAGCACAGATACGCAGTATTTT. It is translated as CASSQGLAESTDTQYF.

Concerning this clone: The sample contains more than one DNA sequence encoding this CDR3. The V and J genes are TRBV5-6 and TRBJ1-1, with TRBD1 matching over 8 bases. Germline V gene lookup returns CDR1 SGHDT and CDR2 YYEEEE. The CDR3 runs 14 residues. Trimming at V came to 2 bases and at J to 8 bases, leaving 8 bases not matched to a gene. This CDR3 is CASSLGTGVIEAFF. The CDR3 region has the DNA TGTGCCAGCAGCTTAGGGACAGGAGTCATAGAAGCTTTCTTT. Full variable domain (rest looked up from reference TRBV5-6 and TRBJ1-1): DAGVTQSPTHLIKTRGQQVTLRCSPKSGHDTVSWYQQALGQGPQFIFQYYEEEERQRGNFPDRFSGHQFPNYSSELNVNALLLGDSALYLCASSLGTGVIEAFFGQGTRLTVV.

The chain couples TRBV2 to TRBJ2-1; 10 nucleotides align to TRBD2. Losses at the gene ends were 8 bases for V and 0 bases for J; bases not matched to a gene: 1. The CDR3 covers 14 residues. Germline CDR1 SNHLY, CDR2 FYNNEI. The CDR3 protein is CASPSGSSYNEQFF. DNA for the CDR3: TGTGCCAGCCCTAGCGGGAGCTCCTACAATGAGCAGTTCTTC.

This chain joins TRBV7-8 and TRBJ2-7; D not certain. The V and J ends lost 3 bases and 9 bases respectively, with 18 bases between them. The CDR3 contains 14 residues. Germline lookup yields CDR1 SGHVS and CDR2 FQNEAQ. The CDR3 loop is CASSFRDLFARQYF. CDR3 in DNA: TGTGCCAGCAGCTTCCGTGACTTGTTTGCAAGGCAGTACTTC. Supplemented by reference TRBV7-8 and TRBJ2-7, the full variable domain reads GAGVSQSPRYKVAKRGQDVALRCDPISGHVSLFWYQQALGQGPEFLTYFQNEAQLDKSGLPSDRFFAERPEGSVSTLKIQRTQQEDSAVYLCASSFRDLFARQYFGPGTRLTVT.

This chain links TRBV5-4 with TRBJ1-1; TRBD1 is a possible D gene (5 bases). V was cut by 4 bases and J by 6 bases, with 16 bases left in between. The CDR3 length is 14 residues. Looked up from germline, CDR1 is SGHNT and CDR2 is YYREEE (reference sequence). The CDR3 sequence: CASSPLPGQAEAFF. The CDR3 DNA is TGTGCCAGCAGCCCTCTGCCAGGGCAAGCTGAAGCTTTCTTT.

The CDR3: CASSFPGYSYEQYF. CDR3 DNA sequence: TGTGCCAGCAGCTTCCCAGGGTACTCCTACGAGCAGTACTTC. V usage is TRBV5-4 and J usage is TRBJ2-7; possible D gene TRBD1, 5 bases. In germline, CDR1 is SGHNT, CDR2 YYREEE (reference sequence). The CDR3 runs 14 residues. Trimming cost V 2 bases and J 0 bases, with 9 bases left between them.

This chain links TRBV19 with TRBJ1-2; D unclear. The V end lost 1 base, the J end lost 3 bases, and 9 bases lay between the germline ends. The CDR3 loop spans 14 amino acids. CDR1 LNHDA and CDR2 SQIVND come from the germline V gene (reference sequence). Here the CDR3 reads CASSIAASDYGYTF. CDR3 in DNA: TGTGCCAGTAGTATAGCTGCCAGCGACTATGGCTACACCTTC.

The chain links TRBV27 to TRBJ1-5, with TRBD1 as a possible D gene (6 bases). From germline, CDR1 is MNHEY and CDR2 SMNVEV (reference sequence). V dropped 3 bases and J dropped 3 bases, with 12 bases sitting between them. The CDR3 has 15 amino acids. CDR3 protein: CASSFGGADNQPQHF. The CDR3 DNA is TGTGCCAGCAGTTTCGGGGGGGCGGACAATCAGCCCCAGCATTTT.

This chain's CDR3 is CASSLGGGNYEQYF. The CDR3 bases are TGTGCCAGCAGCTTAGGCGGGGGGAACTACGAGCAGTACTTC. The rearrangement uses TRBV11-2 and TRBJ2-7; TRBD2 aligns across 8 bases. This CDR3 is built from 14 residues. CDR1 and CDR2 from the germline V gene are SGHAT and FQNNGV. With V trimmed by 1 base and J by 3 bases, 2 bases remained unmatched.

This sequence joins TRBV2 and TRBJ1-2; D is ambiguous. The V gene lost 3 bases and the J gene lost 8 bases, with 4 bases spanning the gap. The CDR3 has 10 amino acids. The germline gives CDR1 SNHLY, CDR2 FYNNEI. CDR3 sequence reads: CASSDLGYTF. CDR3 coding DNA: TGTGCCAGCAGTGACCTCGGCTACACCTTC.

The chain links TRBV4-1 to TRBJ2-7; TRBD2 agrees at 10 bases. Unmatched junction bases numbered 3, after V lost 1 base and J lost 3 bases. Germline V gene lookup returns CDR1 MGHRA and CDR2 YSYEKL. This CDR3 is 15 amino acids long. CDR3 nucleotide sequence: TGCGCCAGCAGCCAAGGTCTAGCGGGAGACTACGAGCAGTACTTC. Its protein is CASSQGLAGDYEQYF.